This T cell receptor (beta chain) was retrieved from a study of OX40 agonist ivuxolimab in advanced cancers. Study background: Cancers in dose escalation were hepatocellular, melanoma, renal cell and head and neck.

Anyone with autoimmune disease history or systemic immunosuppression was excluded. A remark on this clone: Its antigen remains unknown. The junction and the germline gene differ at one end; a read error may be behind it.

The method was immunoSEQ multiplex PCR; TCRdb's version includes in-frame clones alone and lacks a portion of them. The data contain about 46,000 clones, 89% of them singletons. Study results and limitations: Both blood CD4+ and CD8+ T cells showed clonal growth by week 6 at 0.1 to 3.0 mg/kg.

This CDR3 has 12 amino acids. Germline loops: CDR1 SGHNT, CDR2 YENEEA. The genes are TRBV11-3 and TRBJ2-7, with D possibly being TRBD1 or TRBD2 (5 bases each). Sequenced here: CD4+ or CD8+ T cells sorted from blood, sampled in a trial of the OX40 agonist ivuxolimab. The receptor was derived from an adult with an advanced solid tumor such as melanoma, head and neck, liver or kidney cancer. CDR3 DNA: TGTGCCAGCAGCGTCCCCGGGACCGAGGTGAACTTC. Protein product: CASSVPGTEVNF.